This T cell receptor beta chain was captured by sequencing in a study of cytomegalovirus exposure and HLA in healthy donors. Study results and limitations: Researchers reported in a later analysis that common viral pathogens appeared linked to several top clusters. Earlier findings revealed that most TCR beta V segments proved productive either about 87% or about 30% of the time.

Note on this clone: The antigen remains unidentified.

Primers included in the PCR were 60 Vbeta and 13 Jbeta primers. Sequenced by immunoSEQ multiplex PCR; TCRdb stores in-frame clones only, minus some. The table shows around 110,000 clones, with around 81% occurring only once. This receptor was identified in a woman in her 30s in good health and CMV-seronegative. The sequenced sample was PBMCs.

CDR3 amino acids: CASSYRQGTGEKLFF. The CDR3 DNA is TGTGCCAGCTCATACCGACAGGGGACAGGGGAAAAACTGTTTTTT. The chain has TRBV18 and TRBJ1-4; TRBD1 matches 9 bases. J gave up 8 bases and V 5 bases, and 9 bases lay outside the gene matches. CDR1 KGHSH and CDR2 LQKENI come from the germline V gene. CDR3 length: 15 amino acids.